This TCR beta chain comes out of a study of blood T cells in healthy people across ages. Study in general: Per two T cells, about one barcoded beta molecule was captured through template switching.

In each sample, at least 6 million PBMCs were isolated. Using a J-beta primer mix together with a sample-barcoded 5' primer, a second PCR was run for roughly 7 to 12 cycles. Each cDNA molecule carried a tag from a template-switch adaptor that contained 12 random nucleotides. One entry per CDR3 protein results from TCRdb running MiXCR on the 5' RACE reads. The sample consists of roughly 700,000 distinct CDR3 sequences, more than 40% of them appearing once. As for this clonotype: Its antigen is unknown.

Study-level points and caveats: In older individuals, TCR beta diversity per million T cells was lower, falling roughly linearly with age.

The CDR3 loop spans 15 amino acids. Germline V gene lookup returns CDR1 MNHEY and CDR2 SVGAGI. V dropped 6 bases and J dropped 5; count of bases not matched to a gene: 10. The chain uses TRBV6-5 and TRBJ2-5; 9 bases fit TRBD2. The sequencing input was blood. The sequence was obtained from a woman in her sixties in good health. The CDR3 bases are TGTGCCAGCAGACCAACGATAGCGGGAGAGGAGACCCAGTACTTC. Translated, it gives CASRPTIAGEETQYF.